A single sample is the source of the 22 T cell receptor beta chains below, sequenced in a study of T cells after yellow fever vaccination. TCRdb fed the 5' RACE reads into MiXCR, producing one record per CDR3 protein. The data show hundreds of thousands of distinct CDR3 sequences, about an eighth seen once. The sample consisted of CD4+ T cells sorted from PBMCs, taken 15 days after the yellow fever booster vaccination. These receptors were taken from a man between 18 and 29 years old who received the YFV17D yellow fever vaccine.

The chain couples TRBV20-1 to TRBJ2-5; the D gene could be TRBD1 or TRBD2 (5 bases each). This CDR3 is built from 13 residues. V was trimmed by 7 bases and J by 1 base, leaving 13 bases between them. The germline V gene encodes CDR1 DFQATT and CDR2 SNEGSKA (reference sequence). CDR3 sequence (DNA): TGCAGTGAATCCTCGGGGCCCCAAGAGACCCAGTACTTC. Its protein product is CSESSGPQETQYF.

This clonotype was detected only a few times. The chain recombines TRBV20-1 with TRBJ2-7, with D maybe TRBD1 (6 bases). CDR1 is DFQATT, CDR2 SNEGSKA, per germline (reference sequence). Between the trimmed V and J ends, which lost 6 bases and 7 bases, there was a span of 13 bases. The CDR3 covers 11 residues. CDR3 sequence reads: CSATRGMEQYF. In DNA form, the CDR3 reads TGCAGTGCCACAAGGGGGATGGAGCAGTACTTC.

This clonotype appeared a few times. The chain combines TRBV3-1 with TRBJ2-6, with a possible D match to TRBD2 (6 bases). V shed 5 bases and J shed 0 bases, with 11 bases lying between them. Germline CDR1 reads LGHDT; CDR2 reads YNNKEL (reference sequence). This CDR3 region has 16 residues. As DNA, the CDR3 is TGTGCCAGCAGCGCGGGACGGCCCTCTGGGGCCAACGTCCTGACTTTC. It is translated as CASSAGRPSGANVLTF.

The V call is TRBV5-4, the J call TRBJ2-7; D unresolved. The CDR3 extends over 14 amino acids. CDR1 and CDR2 (germline): SGHNT, YYREEE (reference sequence). V was cut by 5 bases and J by 0 bases, with 12 bases left in between. The CDR3 loop is CASSANPSSYEQYF. CDR3 DNA: TGTGCCAGCAGTGCTAACCCGAGCTCCTACGAGCAGTACTTC.

This chain uses TRBV4-2 with TRBJ1-4; D unresolved. V lost 6 bases and J lost 4, with 12 bases in between. This CDR3 has 14 residues. Germline assignment: CDR1 LGHNA and CDR2 YNFKEQ. CDR3 protein: CASSLGSRNEKLFF. CDR3 coding DNA: TGTGCCAGCAGTCTCGGGTCACGTAATGAAAAACTGTTTTTT.

The chain combines TRBV4-1 with TRBJ1-2; D is unclear. Looked up from germline, CDR1 is MGHRA and CDR2 is YSYEKL. The CDR3 contains 15 residues. V was shortened by 0 bases and J by 7 bases, with 15 bases between the two germline ends. The CDR3, as DNA: TGCGCCAGCAGCCAAGAGTGGTCAGGAGGTAGTGGCTACACCTTC. It yields the protein CASSQEWSGGSGYTF.

V gene TRBV7-9 combines with J gene TRBJ2-3, with 8 bases lining up with TRBD2. Germline V gene sequence: CDR1 SEHNR, CDR2 FQNEAQ (reference sequence). The J segment lost 5 bases and the V segment lost 5 bases, leaving 6 bases of the junction unmatched. The CDR3 is made up of 14 amino acids. The CDR3 region is CASSPGGARDTQYF. In DNA form, the CDR3 reads TGTGCCAGCAGCCCCGGGGGGGCAAGAGATACGCAGTATTTT.

This clonotype has only a few counts. The V call is TRBV6-5, the J call TRBJ1-4, with D maybe TRBD1 (5 bases). The CDR3 runs to 15 residues. Trimming took off 4 bases at V and 2 bases at J, with 11 bases between the two ends. Looked up from germline, CDR1 is MNHEY and CDR2 is SVGAGI. CDR3 region: CASSSAAGTNEKLFF. As DNA, the CDR3 is TGTGCCAGCAGTTCTGCCGCAGGGACTAATGAAAAACTGTTTTTT.

This clonotype has more than one count but fewer than ten. The V and J genes are TRBV5-5 and TRBJ2-3, with D perhaps matching TRBD1 (6 bases). Deletions cut 4 bases from V and 2 bases from J, with 11 bases between. CDR1 and CDR2 (germline): SGHKS, YYEKEE (reference sequence). The CDR3 runs to 14 residues. CDR3 protein: CASSITGNTDTQYF. The CDR3 region has the DNA TGTGCCAGCAGCATAACAGGGAACACAGATACGCAGTATTTT.

This clonotype was detected a few times. V usage is TRBV7-9 and J usage is TRBJ2-7; D gene uncertain. Germline assignment: CDR1 SEHNR and CDR2 FQNEAQ (reference sequence). The V gene lost 5 bases and the J gene lost 3 bases, with 17 bases spanning the gap. This CDR3 has 15 amino acids. The CDR3 reads CASSPGRVGNYEQYF. In DNA form, the CDR3 reads TGTGCCAGCAGCCCCGGTCGCGTCGGTAACTACGAGCAGTACTTC.

This clonotype turned up a few times. V usage is TRBV7-3 and J usage is TRBJ1-2, with D uncertain. V was pared by 6 bases and J by 5 bases, with 13 bases between. The CDR3 length is 13 residues. The germline V gene has CDR1 SGHTA and CDR2 FQGTGA. The CDR3 reads CASSPDLGYGYTF. CDR3 in DNA: TGTGCCAGCAGTCCCGACCTGGGGTATGGCTACACCTTC.

This chain links TRBV2 with TRBJ1-4; D uncertain. This CDR3 contains 12 residues. Trimming shortened V by 3 bases and J by 11 bases, and 10 bases separated the two germline ends. In germline, CDR1 is SNHLY, CDR2 FYNNEI. CDR3 sequence (DNA): TGTGCCAGCAGTGACCCGGCCGAGAAACTGTTTTTT. This encodes CASSDPAEKLFF.

The rearrangement links TRBV4-2 to TRBJ2-7, with 8 positions matching TRBD2. Germline V gene lookup returns CDR1 LGHNA and CDR2 YNFKEQ. V trimming: 0 bases; J trimming: 4 bases; junction bases outside the gene matches: 8. The CDR3 sequence is 16 residues long. The CDR3 DNA follows: TGTGCCAGCAGCCAAGATCTGGGCGGGGGGACTTACGAGCAGTACTTC. Encoded protein: CASSQDLGGGTYEQYF.

This clonotype was observed a few times. The chain uses TRBV6-4 and TRBJ1-2; D is uncertain. The CDR3 consists of 11 residues. Trimming shortened V by 7 bases and J by 7 bases, and 10 bases separated the two germline ends. CDR1 and CDR2 from the germline V gene are MRHNA and SNTAGT. CDR3 in DNA: TGTGCCAGCATCATGACGGGTGGCTACACCTTC. Translated, it gives CASIMTGGYTF.

The table lists this clonotype with a few counts. The rearrangement joins TRBV6-5 to TRBJ2-5; a possible D gene is TRBD1 (5 bases). Trimming cost V 1 base and J 5 bases, with 14 bases left between them. This CDR3 has 15 residues. Germline CDR1 is MNHEY and CDR2 is SVGAGI. CDR3 loop: CASSYLGRGDETQYF. Written as DNA, the CDR3 is TGTGCCAGCAGTTACTTGGGGCGCGGCGATGAGACCCAGTACTTC.

This chain uses TRBV6-5 with TRBJ2-7; the D is unclear. This CDR3 spans 14 amino acids. The germline V gene encodes CDR1 MNHEY and CDR2 SVGAGI. V dropped 2 bases and J dropped 0 bases, with 8 bases sitting between them. The CDR3 loop reads CASSYLDGSYEQYV. The CDR3 DNA reads as TGTGCCAGCAGTTACCTGGACGGCTCCTACGAGCAGTACGTC.

The chain recombines TRBV7-3 with TRBJ2-1; 12 nucleotides agree with TRBD2. The V and J ends lost 7 bases and 0 bases, in that order; junction bases with no gene match: 13. Germline-derived CDR1 and CDR2 are SGHTA and FQGTGA. This CDR3 is 19 amino acids long. CDR3 in DNA: TGTGCCAGCACCCTACCCAAGACTAGCGGGGGCAGCTCCTACAATGAGCAGTTCTTC. Amino acids: CASTLPKTSGGSSYNEQFF.

The genes are TRBV5-6 and TRBJ2-3; 12 bases fit TRBD2. The V segment lost 6 bases and the J segment 7 bases; nucleotides outside the gene matches: 3. This CDR3 comprises 13 residues. CDR1 is SGHDT, CDR2 YYEEEE, per germline. The CDR3 loop is CASKLAGGNTQYF. DNA of the CDR3: TGTGCCAGCAAACTAGCGGGGGGTAATACGCAGTATTTT.

This clonotype has a handful of counts. CDR3 sequence: CASSPGTAPDNEQFF. The CDR3 DNA reads TGTGCCAGCAGCCCCGGGACAGCACCCGACAATGAGCAGTTCTTC. The chain employs TRBV3-1 and TRBJ2-1; 7 bases agree with TRBD1. This CDR3 contains 15 residues. Losses at the gene ends were 4 bases for V and 5 bases for J; bases not matched to a gene: 8. Germline CDR1 and CDR2: LGHDT and YNNKEL (reference sequence).

This chain links TRBV29-1 with TRBJ2-3, with 13 bases matching TRBD2. Per the germline V gene, CDR1 is SQVTM and CDR2 is ANQGSEA. V shed 7 bases, J shed 2 bases, and the junction held 6 bases outside the gene matches. The CDR3 covers 15 residues. CDR3 DNA sequence: TGCAGCGGAGGACTAGCGGGGGCTGTCACAGATACGCAGTATTTT. Amino acid sequence: CSGGLAGAVTDTQYF.

The V gene is TRBV4-1, the J gene TRBJ2-2; the match to TRBD2 covers 7 bases. V trimming: 4 bases; J trimming: 3 bases; junction bases outside the gene matches: 5. Germline-derived CDR1 and CDR2 are MGHRA and YSYEKL. The CDR3 spans 15 residues. DNA of the CDR3: TGCGCCAGCAGCCGAGGGACTATAGACACCGGGGAGCTGTTTTTT. Translating gives CASSRGTIDTGELFF.

This clonotype was recorded at least ten times. The chain recombines TRBV12-3 or TRBV12-4 with TRBJ2-5; the D gene could be TRBD1 or TRBD2 (5 bases each). Deletions cut 1 base from V and 4 bases from J, with 10 bases between. The CDR3 spans 14 residues. The CDR3 nucleotides read TGTGCCAGCAGTTTAGGGGGGATGGGAGAGACCCAGTACTTC. Translated, it gives CASSLGGMGETQYF.